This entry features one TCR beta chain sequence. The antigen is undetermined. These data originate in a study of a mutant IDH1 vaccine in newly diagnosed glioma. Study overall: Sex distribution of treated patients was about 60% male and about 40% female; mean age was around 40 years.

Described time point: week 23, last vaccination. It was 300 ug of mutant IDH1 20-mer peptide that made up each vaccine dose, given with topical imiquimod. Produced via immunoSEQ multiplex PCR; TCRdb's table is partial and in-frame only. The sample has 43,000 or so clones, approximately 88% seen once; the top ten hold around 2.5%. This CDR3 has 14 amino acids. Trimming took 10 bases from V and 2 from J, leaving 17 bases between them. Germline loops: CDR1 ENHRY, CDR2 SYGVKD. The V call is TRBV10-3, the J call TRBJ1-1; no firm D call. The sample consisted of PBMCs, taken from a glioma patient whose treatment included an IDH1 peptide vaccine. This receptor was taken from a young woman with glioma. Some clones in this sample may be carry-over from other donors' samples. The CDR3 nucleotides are TGTGCCACACTCCTGGGGTTCGGCAACACTGAAGCTTTCTTT. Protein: CATLLGFGNTEAFF.